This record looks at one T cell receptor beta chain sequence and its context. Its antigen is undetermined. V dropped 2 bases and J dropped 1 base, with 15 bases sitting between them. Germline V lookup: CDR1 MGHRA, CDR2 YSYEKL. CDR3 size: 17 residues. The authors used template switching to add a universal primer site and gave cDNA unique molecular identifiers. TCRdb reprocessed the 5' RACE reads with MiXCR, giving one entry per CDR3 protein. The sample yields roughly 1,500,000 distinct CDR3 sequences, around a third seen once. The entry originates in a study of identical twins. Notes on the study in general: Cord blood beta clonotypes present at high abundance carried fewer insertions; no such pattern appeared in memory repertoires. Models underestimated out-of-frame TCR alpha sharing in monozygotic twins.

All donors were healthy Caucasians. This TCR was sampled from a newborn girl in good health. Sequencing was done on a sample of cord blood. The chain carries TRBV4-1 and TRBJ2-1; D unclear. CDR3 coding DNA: TGCGCCAGCAGCCAATATGTCCCCAAGGAGTCCTACAATGAGCAGTTCTTC. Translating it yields CASSQYVPKESYNEQFF.